One T cell receptor (beta chain) is described in this entry. Its antigen is undetermined. The data are from a study of persistence of HIV-infected CD4 T cells. Stimulation used 9 to 10 ug/mL lysate from CMV-infected fibroblasts. Sorting selected CD4+ T cells upregulating both CD40 ligand and CD69. CD4+ T cell counts exceeded 400 cells/uL; CMV serology was positive. The libraries were made with immunoSEQ version 4 in survey mode. Generated by immunoSEQ multiplex PCR, the TCRdb table keeps only in-frame clones and is missing some. Of around 13,000 clones detected, approximately 75% appear once; the ten largest clones hold about 17%. This CDR3 spans 13 amino acids. V gave up 5 bases and J gave up 6 bases; unmatched junction bases: 3. Study-wide results and caveats: Compared with CD3/CD28-stimulated cells, CMV- and Gag-responding cells showed lower TCRbeta richness.

This receptor was obtained from an adult man with HIV who was CMV-seropositive. This material consisted of CD4+ T cells sorted from PBMCs after approximately 19-hour stimulation, taken from a patient who received antiretroviral therapy. V and J are TRBV12-3 or TRBV12-4 and TRBJ2-2; 7 bases line up with TRBD1. The chain's CDR3 is CASSRQGAGELFF. The DNA of the CDR3 is TGTGCCAGCAGTCGTCAGGGGGCCGGGGAGCTGTTTTTT.